The present T cell receptor (beta chain) was sequenced within a study of cytomegalovirus exposure and HLA in healthy donors. The study's findings and limits: Altogether, more than 150 TCR beta chains were recorded as cytomegalovirus-associated.

This PCR relied on a set of 60 Vbeta primers and 13 Jbeta primers. Here immunoSEQ multiplex PCR was the method, and the copy in TCRdb shows in-frame clones only, minus some. The table lists about 64,000 clones, roughly 85% of them singletons. Of note for this clone: Its matching antigen is unknown.

The receptor's source is a female donor in good health and CMV-seronegative. The specimen was PBMCs.

The DNA of the CDR3 is TGTGCCAGTAGTATATCGGGGGGAGTCGTCGGTTACGAGCAGTACTTC. This sequence encodes CASSISGGVVGYEQYF. The rearrangement links TRBV19 to TRBJ2-7; 7 bases align to TRBD2. Germline V lookup: CDR1 LNHDA, CDR2 SQIVND (reference sequence). This CDR3 is built from 16 residues. Trimming at V came to 2 bases and at J to 4 bases, leaving 11 bases not matched to a gene.